The 8 T cell receptor beta chains below come from one sample, sequenced in a study of T cell changes during pregnancy in multiple sclerosis. TCRdb keeps only in-frame clones here, not all; method: immunoSEQ multiplex PCR. This sample has 90,000 to 120,000 clones, with roughly 90% found just once. This specimen consisted of peripheral blood, obtained in the third trimester of pregnancy. These receptors were obtained from a female donor in good health, enrolled as a control in a pregnancy study.

The J gene is TRBJ1-2, the V gene TRBV4-3; unclear D gene. With 4 bases removed from V and 3 bases from J, the gap between germline ends came to 15 bases. The length of the CDR3 is 15 residues. In germline, CDR1 is LGHNA, CDR2 YSLEER. CDR3 residues: CASSPEDGRYYGYTF. Written as DNA, the CDR3 is TGCGCCAGCAGCCCGGAGGACGGGCGATACTATGGCTACACCTTC.

The DNA for the CDR3 is TGTGCCAGCAACCAAGAGGGACAGGTAAACACTGAAGCTTTCTTT. It is translated as CASNQEGQVNTEAFF. The gene calls are TRBV2 and TRBJ1-1; TRBD1 matches 8 bases. V lost 7 bases, J lost 2 bases, and 9 bases stayed unmatched. Germline-derived CDR1 and CDR2 are SNHLY and FYNNEI. The CDR3 extends over 15 amino acids.

J is TRBJ2-2 and V is TRBV4-3, with a possible D match to TRBD2 (6 bases). Trimming shortened V by 3 bases and J by 7 bases, and 15 bases separated the two germline ends. The CDR3 runs to 15 residues. Germline V CDR1 and CDR2: LGHNA, YSLEER. CDR3 sequence reads: CASSQGTASIGELFF. The CDR3 region has the DNA TGCGCCAGCAGCCAGGGGACTGCTTCAATCGGGGAGCTGTTTTTT.

The chain combines TRBV9 with TRBJ1-1, with 10 bases aligning to TRBD1. The CDR3 length is 16 residues. The germline V gene encodes CDR1 SGDLS and CDR2 YYNGEE. Trimming at V came to 4 bases and at J to 0 bases, leaving 6 bases not matched to a gene. Here the CDR3 DNA reads TGTGCCAGCAGCCCCCGGACAGGGGGTATGAACACTGAAGCTTTCTTT. It is translated as CASSPRTGGMNTEAFF. The full variable domain, completed using reference TRBV9 and TRBJ1-1, is DSGVTQTPKHLITATGQRVTLRCSPRSGDLSVYWYQQSLDQGLQFLIQYYNGEERAKGNILERFSAQQFPDLHSELNLSSLELGDSALYFCASSPRTGGMNTEAFFGQGTRLTVV.

The chain carries TRBV5-4 and TRBJ1-2; D is unclear. CDR1 and CDR2 from the germline V gene are SGHNT and YYREEE (reference sequence). This CDR3 comprises 13 residues. The V gene lost 6 bases and the J gene lost 6 bases, with 15 bases spanning the gap. CDR3 DNA: TGTGCCAGCATGTCGTGGGGAGTGGATGGCTACACCTTC. This codes for CASMSWGVDGYTF.

The rearrangement joins TRBV4-3 to TRBJ2-1; 10 nucleotides line up with TRBD2. Trimming cost V 0 bases and J 4 bases; bases outside gene matches: 3. Germline V gene lookup returns CDR1 LGHNA and CDR2 YSLEER. This CDR3 is built from 16 residues. Written as DNA, the CDR3 is TGCGCCAGCAGCCAAGAAAGCGGGGGGGTTTACAATGAGCAGTTCTTC. It is translated as CASSQESGGVYNEQFF.

The V gene is TRBV6-5, the J gene TRBJ1-2; 7 bases map to TRBD1. The ends lost 5 bases at V and 4 bases at J; junction bases unmatched: 4. This CDR3 is built from 13 residues. Per the germline V gene, CDR1 is MNHEY and CDR2 is SVGAGI. CDR3 nucleotide sequence: TGTGCCAGCAGTACCCGGGACAGCTATGGCTACACCTTC. It encodes CASSTRDSYGYTF.

The rearrangement uses TRBV7-2 and TRBJ1-5, with D uncertain. The germline V gene encodes CDR1 SGHTA and CDR2 FQGNSA. The CDR3 contains 14 residues. The V end lost 5 bases, the J end lost 3 bases, and 11 bases lay between the germline ends. In DNA form, the CDR3 reads TGTGCCAGCAGCCAGGCCGGCCCCAATCAGCCCCAGCATTTT. It codes for CASSQAGPNQPQHF.